This T cell receptor beta chain was observed in a study of T-cell memory formation after mild COVID-19. Study-wide results and caveats: Second-wave clones reaching peak frequency on day 37 lacked confirmed SARS-CoV-2 specificity. Shrinking CD4+ clones were chiefly CM and EM; CD8+ ones were chiefly EMRA.

In its sample, this clonotype was seen a few times. No antigen is known for it. TCRdb analysed the 5' RACE reads with MiXCR anew, one entry per CDR3 protein. The table has 65,000 to 100,000 distinct CDR3 sequences, 10% to 15% seen once. Germline assignment: CDR1 SEHNR and CDR2 FQNEAQ (reference sequence). The CDR3 has 13 amino acids. V gave up 1 base and J gave up 4 bases; unmatched junction bases: 1. What was sequenced was PBMCs or a T cell subset sorted from them (not recorded which). This TCR was sampled from a man aged 18 to 29 who had mild COVID-19 (a few samples of this study predate the infection). Cell type and time point are not known. This chain uses TRBV7-9 with TRBJ2-7, with 7 bases lining up with TRBD1. The CDR3 loop is CASSLDRGYEQYF. Here the CDR3 DNA reads TGTGCCAGCAGCTTAGACAGGGGATACGAGCAGTACTTC.